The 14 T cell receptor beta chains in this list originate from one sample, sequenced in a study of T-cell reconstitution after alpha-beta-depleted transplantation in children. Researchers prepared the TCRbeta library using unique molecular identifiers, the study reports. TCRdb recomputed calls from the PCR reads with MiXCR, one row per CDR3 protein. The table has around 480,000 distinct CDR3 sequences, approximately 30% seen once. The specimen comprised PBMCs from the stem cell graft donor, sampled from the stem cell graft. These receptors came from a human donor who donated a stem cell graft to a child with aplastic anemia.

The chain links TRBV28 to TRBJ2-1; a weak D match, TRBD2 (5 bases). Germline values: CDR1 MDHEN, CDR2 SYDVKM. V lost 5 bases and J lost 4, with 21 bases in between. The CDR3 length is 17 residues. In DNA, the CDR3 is TGTGCCAGCAGTCCCACATCCTTTCGGGGAGTATACAATGAGCAGTTCTTC. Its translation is CASSPTSFRGVYNEQFF.

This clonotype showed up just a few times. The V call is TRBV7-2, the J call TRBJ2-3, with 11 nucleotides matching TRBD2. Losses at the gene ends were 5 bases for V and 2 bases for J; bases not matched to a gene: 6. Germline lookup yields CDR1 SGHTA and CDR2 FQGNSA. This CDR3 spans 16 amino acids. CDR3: CASSPRLAGYTDTQYF. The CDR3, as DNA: TGTGCCAGCAGCCCACGACTAGCGGGGTACACAGATACGCAGTATTTT.

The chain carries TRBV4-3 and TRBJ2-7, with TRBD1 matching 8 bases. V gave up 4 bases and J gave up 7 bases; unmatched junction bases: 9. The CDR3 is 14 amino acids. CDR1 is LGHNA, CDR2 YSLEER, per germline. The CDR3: CASSLMTGAEEQYF. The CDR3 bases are TGCGCCAGCAGCCTAATGACAGGGGCCGAAGAGCAGTACTTC.

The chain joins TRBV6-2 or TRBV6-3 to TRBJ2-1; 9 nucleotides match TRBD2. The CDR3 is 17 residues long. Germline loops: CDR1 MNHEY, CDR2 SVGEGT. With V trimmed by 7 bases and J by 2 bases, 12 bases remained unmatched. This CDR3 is CASTNARLAAPYNEQFF. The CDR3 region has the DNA TGTGCCAGCACCAACGCCAGACTAGCGGCCCCCTACAATGAGCAGTTCTTC.

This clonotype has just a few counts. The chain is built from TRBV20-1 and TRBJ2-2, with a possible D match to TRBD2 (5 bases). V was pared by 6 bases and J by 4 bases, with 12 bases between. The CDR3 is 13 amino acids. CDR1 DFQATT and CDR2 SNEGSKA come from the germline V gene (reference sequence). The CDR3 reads CSAARSGTGELFF. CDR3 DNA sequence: TGCAGTGCCGCGCGGAGCGGCACCGGGGAGCTGTTTTTT.

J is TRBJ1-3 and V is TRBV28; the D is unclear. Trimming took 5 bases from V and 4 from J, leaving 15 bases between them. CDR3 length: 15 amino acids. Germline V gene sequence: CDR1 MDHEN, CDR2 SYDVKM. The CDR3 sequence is CASSLLGDGGNTIYF. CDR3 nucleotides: TGTGCCAGCAGTCTACTGGGAGATGGAGGAAACACCATATATTTT.

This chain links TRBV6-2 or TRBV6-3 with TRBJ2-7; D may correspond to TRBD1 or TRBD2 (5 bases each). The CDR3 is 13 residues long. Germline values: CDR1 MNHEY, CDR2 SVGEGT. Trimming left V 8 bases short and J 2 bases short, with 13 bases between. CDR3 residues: CASGDRNTYEQYV. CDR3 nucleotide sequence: TGTGCCAGCGGGGACCGGAACACCTACGAGCAGTACGTC.

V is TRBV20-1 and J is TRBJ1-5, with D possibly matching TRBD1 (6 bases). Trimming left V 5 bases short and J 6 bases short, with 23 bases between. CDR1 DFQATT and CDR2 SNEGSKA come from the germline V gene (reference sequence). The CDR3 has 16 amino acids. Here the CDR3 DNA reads TGCAGTGCTGGGACCGGGACAACCCTCCCTGGTCAGCCCCAGCATTTT. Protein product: CSAGTGTTLPGQPQHF.

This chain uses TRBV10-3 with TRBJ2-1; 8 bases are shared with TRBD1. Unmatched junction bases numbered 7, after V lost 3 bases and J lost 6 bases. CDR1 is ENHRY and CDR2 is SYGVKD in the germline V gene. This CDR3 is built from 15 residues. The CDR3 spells CAISDSGQARNEQFF. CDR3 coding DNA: TGTGCCATCAGTGATTCGGGACAGGCCCGCAATGAGCAGTTCTTC.

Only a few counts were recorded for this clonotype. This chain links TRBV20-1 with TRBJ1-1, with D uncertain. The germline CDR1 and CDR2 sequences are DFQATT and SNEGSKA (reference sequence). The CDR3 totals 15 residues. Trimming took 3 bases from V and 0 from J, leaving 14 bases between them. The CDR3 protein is CSARVEGQMNTEAFF. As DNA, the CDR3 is TGCAGTGCTAGGGTCGAGGGTCAGATGAACACTGAAGCTTTCTTT.

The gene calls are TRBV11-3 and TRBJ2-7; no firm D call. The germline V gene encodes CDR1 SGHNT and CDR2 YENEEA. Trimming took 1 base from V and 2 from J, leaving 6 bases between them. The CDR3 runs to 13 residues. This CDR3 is CASSLGPPYEQYV. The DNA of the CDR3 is TGTGCCAGCAGCTTAGGGCCACCCTACGAGCAGTACGTC.

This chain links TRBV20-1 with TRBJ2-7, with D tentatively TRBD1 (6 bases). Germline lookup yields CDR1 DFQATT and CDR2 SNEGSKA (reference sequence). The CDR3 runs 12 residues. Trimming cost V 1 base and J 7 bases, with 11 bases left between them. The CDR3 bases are TGCAGTGCTAGAGCTACAGGGAGTGAGCAGTACTTC. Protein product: CSARATGSEQYF.

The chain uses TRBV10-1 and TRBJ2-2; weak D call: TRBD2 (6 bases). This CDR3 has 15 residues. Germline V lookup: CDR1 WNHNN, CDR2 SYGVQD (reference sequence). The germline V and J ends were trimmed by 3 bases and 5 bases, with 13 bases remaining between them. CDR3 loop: CASSDTAGGTGELFF. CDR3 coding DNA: TGCGCCAGCAGTGATACAGCGGGTGGGACCGGGGAGCTGTTTTTT.

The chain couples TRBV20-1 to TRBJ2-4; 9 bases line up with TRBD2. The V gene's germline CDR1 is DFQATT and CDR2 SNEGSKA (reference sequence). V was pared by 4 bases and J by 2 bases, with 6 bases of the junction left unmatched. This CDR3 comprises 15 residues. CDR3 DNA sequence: TGCAGTGCTACTCTAGCGGGAAGGTCCAAAAACATTCAGTACTTC. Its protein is CSATLAGRSKNIQYF.